This T cell receptor (beta chain) was profiled in a study of response to subunit inactivated influenza vaccine (dated by TCRdb to the late 2010s). With respect to the entire study: Deep quantitative T cell receptor repertoire profiling was used in the study to track responses to a trivalent subunit inactivated influenza vaccine. The research as a whole found: The authors suggested that each seasonal influenza vaccination may recruit only a limited number of new T cells.

The CDR3 measures 15 amino acids from cysteine to phenylalanine. Kept here is only the CDR3 DNA, which spans 45 bases and is read in frame from base 1. V and J are truncated by 4 bases and 0 bases respectively, leaving an intervening sequence of 13 bases. CDR1 and CDR2 (SEHNR, FQNEAQ) derive from the germline V gene (reference sequence). This clonotype was seen a handful of times. Its recognized antigen is unknown. No clone much larger than this one lies a single base away; base qualities are absent. Libraries were made using RT-PCR. Sequencing relied on an Illumina HiSeq 2500. TCRdb's own reprocessing of the public reads used fastp at Q25 and MiXCR and kept productive beta chains. One record per CDR3 amino acid sequence lists the most common genes and DNA. This sample holds roughly 670,000 distinct CDR3 sequences; 14% were observed only once. The ten top clones hold around 7.6% of the sample.

The origin of this receptor is a middle-aged man who received an inactivated influenza vaccine. Donor details come from another sample of the same person, matched by shared clones. The chain is made from TRBV7-9 and TRBJ2-7; a tentative D call is TRBD1 (5 bases match). Sequencing was performed on PBMCs from blood, taken around 14 days before vaccination. The CDR3 region: CASSSNRRRSYEQYF. In nucleotide form, the sequence is TGTGCCAGCAGCTCCAACAGGCGACGCTCCTACGAGCAGTACTTC.